The T cell receptor beta chain described here comes from a study of T cell changes during pregnancy in multiple sclerosis. Sequencing was performed with immunoSEQ multiplex PCR; in TCRdb, only in-frame clones are kept and a portion is missing. The sample holds 77,000 or so clones; just under 95% are singletons and the top ten take around 0.75%. CDR1 SEHNR and CDR2 FQNEAQ come from the germline V gene (reference sequence). The CDR3 has 15 residues. V gave up 6 bases and J gave up 5 bases; unmatched junction bases: 12. The sequenced sample was peripheral blood, obtained in the second trimester of pregnancy. V gene TRBV7-9 combines with J gene TRBJ1-2; 7 bases line up with TRBD1. The clonotype comes from a female donor in good health, enrolled as a control in a pregnancy study. CDR3 sequence: CASSPERQGEYGYTF. CDR3 nucleotides: TGTGCCAGCAGTCCTGAGAGACAGGGAGAGTATGGCTACACCTTC.